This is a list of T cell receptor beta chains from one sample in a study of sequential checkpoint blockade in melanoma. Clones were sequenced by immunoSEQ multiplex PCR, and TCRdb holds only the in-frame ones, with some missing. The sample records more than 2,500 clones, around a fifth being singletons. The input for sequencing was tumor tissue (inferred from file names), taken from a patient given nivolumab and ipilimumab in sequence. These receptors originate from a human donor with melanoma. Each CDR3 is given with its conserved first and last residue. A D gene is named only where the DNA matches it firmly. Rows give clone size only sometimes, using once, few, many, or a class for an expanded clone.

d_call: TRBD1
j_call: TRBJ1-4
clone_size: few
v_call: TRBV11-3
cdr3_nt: TGTGCCAGCAGCGGACAGCCGGGACAGGACACTGGGGGACATGAAAAACTGTTTTTT
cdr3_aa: CASSGQPGQDTGGHEKLFF

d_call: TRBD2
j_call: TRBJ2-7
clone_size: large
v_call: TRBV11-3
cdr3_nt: TGTGCCAGCAGCTTGACCCAGATGGGACTACACTACGAGCAGTACTTC
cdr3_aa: CASSLTQMGLHYEQYF

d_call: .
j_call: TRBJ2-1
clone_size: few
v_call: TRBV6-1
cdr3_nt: TGTGCCAGCAGTGAAGTTAGGGGAGGTAGTGGGACTAATGAGCAGTTCTTC
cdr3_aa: CASSEVRGGSGTNEQFF

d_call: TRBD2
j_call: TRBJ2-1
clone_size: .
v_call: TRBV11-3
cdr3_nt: TGTGCCAGCAGCCCCCGGGCTAGCGGGGGGTTGGGGTACAATGAGCAGTTCTTC
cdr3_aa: CASSPRASGGLGYNEQFF

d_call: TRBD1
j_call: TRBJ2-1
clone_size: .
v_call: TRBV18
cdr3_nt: TGTGCCAGCTCACCACGGACAGGGGTGGATGAGCAGTTCTTC
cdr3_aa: CASSPRTGVDEQFF

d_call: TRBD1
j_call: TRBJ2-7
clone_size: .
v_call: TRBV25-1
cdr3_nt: TGTGCCAGCAGTGACACCCGCCTGGGGACAGTTATCGAGCAGTACTTC
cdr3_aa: CASSDTRLGTVIEQYF

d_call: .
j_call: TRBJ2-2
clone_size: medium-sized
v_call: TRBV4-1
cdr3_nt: TGCGCCAGCAGCCCAGGGGTCGATTCCGGGGAGCTGTTTTTT
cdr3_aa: CASSPGVDSGELFF

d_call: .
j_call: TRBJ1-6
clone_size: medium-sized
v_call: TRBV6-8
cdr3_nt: TGTGCCAGCAGTTACGGGACGGAATATAATTCACCCCTCCACTTT
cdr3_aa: CASSYGTEYNSPLHF

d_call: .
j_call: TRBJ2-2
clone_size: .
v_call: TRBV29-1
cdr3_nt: TGCAGCGCGACAACTACAGGGCGGACAGCCAAGAACACCGGGGAGCTGTTTTTT
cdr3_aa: CSATTTGRTAKNTGELFF

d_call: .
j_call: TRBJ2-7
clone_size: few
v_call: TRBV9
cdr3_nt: TGTGCCAGCAGTGACCAAGGGCTCCCATCCTACGAGCAGTACTTC
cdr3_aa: CASSDQGLPSYEQYF

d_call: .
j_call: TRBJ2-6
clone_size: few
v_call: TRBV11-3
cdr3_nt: TGTGCCAGCAGCGAAGACGGTCTCTCTGGGGCCAACGTCCTGACTTTC
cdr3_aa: CASSEDGLSGANVLTF

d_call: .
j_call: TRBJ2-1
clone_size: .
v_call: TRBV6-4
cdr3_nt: TGTGCCAGCAGTGAAGACTATGAGCAGTTCTTC
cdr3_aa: CASSEDYEQFF

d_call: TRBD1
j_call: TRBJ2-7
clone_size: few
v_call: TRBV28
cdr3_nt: TGTGCCAGCAGCCCTGAGGACAGGGACTACGAGCAGTACTTC
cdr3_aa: CASSPEDRDYEQYF

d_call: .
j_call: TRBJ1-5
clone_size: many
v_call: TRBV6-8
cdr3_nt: TGTGCCAGCAGTGGGGGGCTCGGGCAGCCCCAGCATTTT
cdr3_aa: CASSGGLGQPQHF

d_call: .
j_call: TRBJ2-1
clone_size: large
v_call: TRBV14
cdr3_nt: TGTGCCAGCAGCGTTAAGACAGGAATATTCTACAATGAGCAGTTCTTC
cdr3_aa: CASSVKTGIFYNEQFF

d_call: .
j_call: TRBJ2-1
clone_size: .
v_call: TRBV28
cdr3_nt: TGTGCCAGCAGCGGAGAGGCTAGTTTGCAGTTCTTC
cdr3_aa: CASSGEASLQFF

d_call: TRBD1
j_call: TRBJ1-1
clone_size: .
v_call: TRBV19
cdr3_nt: TGTGCCAGTAGTACCCGGGCAGGGGGGAACACTGAAGCTTTCTTT
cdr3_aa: CASSTRAGGNTEAFF